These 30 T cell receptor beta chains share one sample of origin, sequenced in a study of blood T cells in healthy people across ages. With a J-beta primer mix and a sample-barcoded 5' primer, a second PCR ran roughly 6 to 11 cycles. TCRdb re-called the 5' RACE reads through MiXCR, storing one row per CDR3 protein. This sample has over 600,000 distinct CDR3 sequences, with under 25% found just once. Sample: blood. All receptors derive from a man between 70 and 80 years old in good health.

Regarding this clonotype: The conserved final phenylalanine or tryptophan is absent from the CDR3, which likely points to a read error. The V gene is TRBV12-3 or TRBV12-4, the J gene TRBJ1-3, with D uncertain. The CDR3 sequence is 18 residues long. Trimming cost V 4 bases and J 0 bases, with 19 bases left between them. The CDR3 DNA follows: TGTGCCAGCAGTTCCCCGCCCGGGGTGGAGGACTCTGGAAACACCATATATCTT. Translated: CASSSPPGVEDSGNTIYL.

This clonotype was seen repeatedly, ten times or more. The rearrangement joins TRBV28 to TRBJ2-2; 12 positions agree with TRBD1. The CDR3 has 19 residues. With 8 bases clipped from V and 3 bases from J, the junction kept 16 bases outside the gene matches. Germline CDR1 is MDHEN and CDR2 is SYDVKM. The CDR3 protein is CASYDRDRGRITYTGELFF. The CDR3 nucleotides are TGTGCCAGCTACGACCGGGACAGGGGGCGCATCACGTACACCGGGGAGCTGTTTTTT. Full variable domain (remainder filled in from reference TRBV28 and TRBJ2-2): DVKVTQSSRYLVKRTGEKVFLECVQDMDHENMFWYRQDPGLGLRLIYFSYDVKMKEKGDIPEGYSVSREKKERFSLILESASTNQTSMYLCASYDRDRGRITYTGELFFGEGSRLTVL.

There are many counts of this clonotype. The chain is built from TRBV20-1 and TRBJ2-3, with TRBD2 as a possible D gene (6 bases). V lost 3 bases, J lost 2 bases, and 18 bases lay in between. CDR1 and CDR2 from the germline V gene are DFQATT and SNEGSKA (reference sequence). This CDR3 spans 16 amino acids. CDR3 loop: CSARRRARLFTDTQYF. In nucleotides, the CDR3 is TGCAGTGCTAGGAGGAGGGCACGGCTGTTCACAGATACGCAGTATTTT.

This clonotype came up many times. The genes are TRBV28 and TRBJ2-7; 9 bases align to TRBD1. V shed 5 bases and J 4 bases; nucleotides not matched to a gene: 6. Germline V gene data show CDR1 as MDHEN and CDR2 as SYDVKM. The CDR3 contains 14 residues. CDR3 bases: TGTGCCAGCAGTGGCACCGGGACAGGGTACGAGCAGTACTTC. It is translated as CASSGTGTGYEQYF.

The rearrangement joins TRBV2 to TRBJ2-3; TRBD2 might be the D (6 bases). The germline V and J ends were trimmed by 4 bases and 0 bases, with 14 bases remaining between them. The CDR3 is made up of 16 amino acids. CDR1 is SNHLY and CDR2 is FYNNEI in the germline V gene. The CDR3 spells CASSVAAGSSTDTQYF. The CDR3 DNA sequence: TGTGCCAGCAGTGTTGCGGCGGGATCTAGCACAGATACGCAGTATTTT.

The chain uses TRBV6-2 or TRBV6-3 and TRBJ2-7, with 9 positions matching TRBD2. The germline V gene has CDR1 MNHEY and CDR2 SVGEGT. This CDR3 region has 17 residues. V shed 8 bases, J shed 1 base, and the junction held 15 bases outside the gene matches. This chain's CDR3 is CASYTRNSAGGSYEQYF. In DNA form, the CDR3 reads TGTGCCAGCTACACCCGGAATTCAGCGGGAGGTTCCTACGAGCAGTACTTC.

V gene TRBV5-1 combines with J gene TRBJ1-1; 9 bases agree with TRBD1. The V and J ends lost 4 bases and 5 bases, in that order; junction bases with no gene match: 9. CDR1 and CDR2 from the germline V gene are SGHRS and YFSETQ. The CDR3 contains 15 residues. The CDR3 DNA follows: TGCGCCAGCAGCGACGTGACAGGGGGGAGTACTGAAGCTTTCTTT. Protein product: CASSDVTGGSTEAFF.

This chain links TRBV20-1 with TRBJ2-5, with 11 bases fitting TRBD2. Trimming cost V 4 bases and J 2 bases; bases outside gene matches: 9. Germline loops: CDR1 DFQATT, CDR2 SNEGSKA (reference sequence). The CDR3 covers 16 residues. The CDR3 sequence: CSAKLLTSGKQETQYF. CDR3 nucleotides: TGCAGTGCTAAGCTCCTGACTAGCGGGAAACAAGAGACCCAGTACTTC.

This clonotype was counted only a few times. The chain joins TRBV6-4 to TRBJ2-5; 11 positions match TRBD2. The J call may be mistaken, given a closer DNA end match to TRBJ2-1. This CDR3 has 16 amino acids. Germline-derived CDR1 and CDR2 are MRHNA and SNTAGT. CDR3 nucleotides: TGTGCCAGCAGTCCGGTGCCTAGCGGGAGGAGCAATGAGCAGTTCTTC. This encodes CASSPVPSGRSNEQFF.

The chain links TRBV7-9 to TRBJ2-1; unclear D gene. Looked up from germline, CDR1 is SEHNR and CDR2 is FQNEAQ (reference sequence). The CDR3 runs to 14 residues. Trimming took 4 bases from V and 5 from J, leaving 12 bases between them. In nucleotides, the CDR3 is TGTGCCAGCAGCTCTGGACGATTAAACAATGAGCAGTTCTTC. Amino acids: CASSSGRLNNEQFF.

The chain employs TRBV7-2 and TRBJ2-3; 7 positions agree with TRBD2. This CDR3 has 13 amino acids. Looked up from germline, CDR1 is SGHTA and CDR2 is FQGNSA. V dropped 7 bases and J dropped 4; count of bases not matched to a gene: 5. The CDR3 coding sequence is TGTGCCAGCACCTACCGGGGGGCAGATACGCAGTATTTT. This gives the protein CASTYRGADTQYF.

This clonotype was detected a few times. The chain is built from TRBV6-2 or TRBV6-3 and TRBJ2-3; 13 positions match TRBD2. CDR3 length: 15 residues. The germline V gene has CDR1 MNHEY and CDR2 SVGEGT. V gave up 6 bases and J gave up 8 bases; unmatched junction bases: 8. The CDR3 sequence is CASRPWTSGSGTQYF. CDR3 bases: TGTGCCAGCAGACCCTGGACTAGCGGGAGTGGTACGCAGTATTTT.

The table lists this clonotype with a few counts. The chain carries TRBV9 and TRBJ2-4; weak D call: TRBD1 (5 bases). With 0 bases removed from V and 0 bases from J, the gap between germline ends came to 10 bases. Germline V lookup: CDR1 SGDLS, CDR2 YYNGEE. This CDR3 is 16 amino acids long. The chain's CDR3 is CASSVGAGSAKNIQYF. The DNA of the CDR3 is TGTGCCAGCAGCGTAGGAGCAGGGTCAGCCAAAAACATTCAGTACTTC.

The DNA of the CDR3 is TGTGCCAGCAGTGACGATTATGCGCAGTATTTT. The encoded protein is CASSDDYAQYF. V is TRBV2 and J is TRBJ2-3; no reliable D call. The CDR3 loop spans 11 amino acids. Germline-derived CDR1 and CDR2 are SNHLY and FYNNEI. Deletions cut 3 bases from V and 10 bases from J, with 8 bases between.

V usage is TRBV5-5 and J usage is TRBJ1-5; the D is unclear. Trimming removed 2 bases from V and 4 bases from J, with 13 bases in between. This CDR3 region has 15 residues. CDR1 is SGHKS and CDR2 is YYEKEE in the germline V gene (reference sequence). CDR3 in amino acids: CASSLWRGLNQPQHF. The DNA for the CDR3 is TGTGCCAGCAGCTTATGGCGGGGTCTAAATCAGCCCCAGCATTTT.

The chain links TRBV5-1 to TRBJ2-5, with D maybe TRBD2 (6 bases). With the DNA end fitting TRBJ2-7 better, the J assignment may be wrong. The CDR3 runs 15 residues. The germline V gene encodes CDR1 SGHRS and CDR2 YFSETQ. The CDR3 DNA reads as TGCGCCAGCAGCCTGGGTCTTTTTAGCGGCTACGAGCAGTACTTC. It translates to CASSLGLFSGYEQYF.

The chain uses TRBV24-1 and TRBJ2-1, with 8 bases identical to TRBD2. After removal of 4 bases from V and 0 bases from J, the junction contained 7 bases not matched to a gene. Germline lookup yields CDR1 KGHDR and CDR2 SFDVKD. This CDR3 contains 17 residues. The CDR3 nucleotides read TGTGCCACCAGTGACACTAGCGGAGTGCGCTCCTACAATGAGCAGTTCTTC. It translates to CATSDTSGVRSYNEQFF.

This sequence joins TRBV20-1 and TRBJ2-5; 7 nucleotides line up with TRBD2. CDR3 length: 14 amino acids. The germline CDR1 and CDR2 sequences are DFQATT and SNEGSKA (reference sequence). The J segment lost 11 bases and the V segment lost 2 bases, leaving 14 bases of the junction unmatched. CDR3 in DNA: TGCAGTGCTAGACCTACCCTAGGTGCGGGGGAGCAGTACTTC. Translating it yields CSARPTLGAGEQYF.

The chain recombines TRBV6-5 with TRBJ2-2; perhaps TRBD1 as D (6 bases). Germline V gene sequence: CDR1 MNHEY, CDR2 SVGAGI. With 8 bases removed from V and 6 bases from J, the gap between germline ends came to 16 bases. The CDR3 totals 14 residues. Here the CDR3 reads CASRTPGDSGELFF. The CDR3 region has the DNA TGTGCCAGCCGGACTCCAGGGGATTCCGGGGAGCTGTTTTTT.

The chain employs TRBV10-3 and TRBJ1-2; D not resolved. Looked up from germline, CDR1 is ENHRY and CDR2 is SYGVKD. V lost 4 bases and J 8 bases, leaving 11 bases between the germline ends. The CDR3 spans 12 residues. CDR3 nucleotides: TGTGCCATCAGTGTCGACCGTAGCGGCTACACCTTC. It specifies CAISVDRSGYTF.

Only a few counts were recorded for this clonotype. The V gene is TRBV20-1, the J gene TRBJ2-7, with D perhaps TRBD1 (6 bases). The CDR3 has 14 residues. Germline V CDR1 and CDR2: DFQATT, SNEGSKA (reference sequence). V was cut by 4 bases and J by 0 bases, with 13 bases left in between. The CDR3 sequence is CSAITQGNSYEQYF. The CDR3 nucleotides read TGCAGTGCTATTACCCAGGGGAACTCCTACGAGCAGTACTTC.

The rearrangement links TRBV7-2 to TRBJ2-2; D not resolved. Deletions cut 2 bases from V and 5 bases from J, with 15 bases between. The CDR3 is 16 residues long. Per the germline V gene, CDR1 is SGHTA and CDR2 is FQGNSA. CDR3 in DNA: TGTGCCAGCAGCTTATGGAATATGGTTAGGACCGGGGAGCTGTTTTTT. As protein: CASSLWNMVRTGELFF.

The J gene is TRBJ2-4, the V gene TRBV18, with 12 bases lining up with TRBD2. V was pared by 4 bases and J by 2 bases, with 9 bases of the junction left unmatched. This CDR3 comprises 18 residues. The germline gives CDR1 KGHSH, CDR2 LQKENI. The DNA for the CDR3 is TGTGCCAGCTCACTGGGACTAGCGGGCGTCGGGTCCAAAAACATTCAGTACTTC. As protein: CASSLGLAGVGSKNIQYF. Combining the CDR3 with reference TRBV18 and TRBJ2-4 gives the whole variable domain NAGVMQNPRHLVRRRGQEARLRCSPMKGHSHVYWYRQLPEEGLKFMVYLQKENIIDESGMPKERFSAEFPKEGPSILRIQQVVRGDSAAYFCASSLGLAGVGSKNIQYFGAGTRLSVL.

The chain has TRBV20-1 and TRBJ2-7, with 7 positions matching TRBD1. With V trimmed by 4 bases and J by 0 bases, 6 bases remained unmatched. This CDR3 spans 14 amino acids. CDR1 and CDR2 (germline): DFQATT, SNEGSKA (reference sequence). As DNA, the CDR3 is TGCAGTGCTAAAATGGGACAGTACTCCTACGAGCAGTACTTC. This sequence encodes CSAKMGQYSYEQYF.

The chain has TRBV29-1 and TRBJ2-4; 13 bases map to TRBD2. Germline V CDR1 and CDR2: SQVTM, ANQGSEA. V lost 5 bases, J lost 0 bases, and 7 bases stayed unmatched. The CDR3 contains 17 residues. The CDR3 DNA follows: TGCAGCGTTATTCCGGGACTAGCGGGATTAGCCAAAAACATTCAGTACTTC. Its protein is CSVIPGLAGLAKNIQYF.

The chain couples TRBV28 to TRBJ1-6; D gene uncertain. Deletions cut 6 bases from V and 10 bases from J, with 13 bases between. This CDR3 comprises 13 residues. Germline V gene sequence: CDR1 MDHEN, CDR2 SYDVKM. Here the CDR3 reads CASRLAGVSPLHF. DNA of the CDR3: TGTGCCAGCAGACTCGCGGGTGTGTCACCCCTCCACTTT.

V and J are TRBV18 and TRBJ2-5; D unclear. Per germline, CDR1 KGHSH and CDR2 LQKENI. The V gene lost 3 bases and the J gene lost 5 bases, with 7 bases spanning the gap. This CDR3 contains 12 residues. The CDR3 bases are TGTGCCAGCTCACCCCAAACGGAGACCCAGTACTTC. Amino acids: CASSPQTETQYF.

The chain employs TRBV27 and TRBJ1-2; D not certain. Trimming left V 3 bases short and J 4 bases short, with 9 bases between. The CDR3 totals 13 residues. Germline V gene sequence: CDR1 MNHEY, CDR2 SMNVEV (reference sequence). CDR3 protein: CASSFSLFYGYTF. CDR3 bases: TGTGCCAGCAGTTTTAGCCTATTCTATGGCTACACCTTC.

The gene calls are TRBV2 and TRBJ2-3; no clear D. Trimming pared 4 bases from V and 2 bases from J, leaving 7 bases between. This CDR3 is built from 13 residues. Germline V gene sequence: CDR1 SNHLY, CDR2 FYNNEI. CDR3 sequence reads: CASSADFTDTQYF. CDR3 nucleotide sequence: TGTGCCAGCAGTGCCGATTTCACAGATACGCAGTATTTT.

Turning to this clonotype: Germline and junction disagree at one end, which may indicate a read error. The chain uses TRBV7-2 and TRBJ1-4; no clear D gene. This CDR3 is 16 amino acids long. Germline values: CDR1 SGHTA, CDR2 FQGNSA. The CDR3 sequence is CASSLDATTTNEKLFF. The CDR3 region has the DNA TGCGCCAGCAGCTTAGACGCGACAACAACTAATGAAAAACTGTTTTTT.